This TCR beta chain originates from a study of blood T cells in healthy people across ages (dated by TCRdb to the mid-2010s). As for the study more broadly: In model experiments, template switching captured about one uniquely barcoded TCR beta cDNA molecule for every two T cells. Four age groups were formed from the donors: young (average approximately 17 years), middle-aged (approximately 41), aged (roughly 56) and long-lived (roughly 81). Two additional independent replicas of 1 million unique cDNA reads from the same blood draw were analyzed for two donors (one aged 18 to 30 and one aged 80 or older). Using deep sequencing normalized with unique cDNA molecular identifiers, the study measured how TCR beta repertoire diversity changes with age. To avoid experimental bias, donors of different ages were randomly spread across the sequencing lanes. What the authors observed across the whole study: Compared with the aged group, the long-lived group had more naive CD4+ T cells, fewer expanded clones and increased TCR diversity, a pattern suggesting age selection. Observed TCR beta diversity per million T cells fell roughly linearly with age, and a significant reduction was already apparent by age around 39. Conclusive comparison of naive and antigen-experienced compartments was prevented by the profiling of bulk unsorted PBMCs. Estimates of total diversity based on one million sequenced T cells were regarded as lower bounds and as underestimates. A strong correlation was found between observed TCR beta diversity and the percentage of naive T cells measured by flow cytometry. The CMV infection status of donors was not known, potentially confounding age-related changes in expanded clonotypes.

For CDR1 and CDR2, the germline V gene lists MDHEN and SYDVKM. The CDR3, cysteine through phenylalanine, is 15 amino acids long. Only CDR3 DNA remains: 45 bases, in frame from the first base. Points on this clonotype: No cognate antigen has been identified for it. The sample holds no much larger clone one base away, and base qualities are not on file.

The 39 donors, aged 6 to 90 years, were systemically healthy Caucasian individuals from Russia. Approximately 9.3 milliliters of peripheral blood were collected from each donor into EDTA-treated Vacutainer tubes. PBMCs were isolated by Ficoll-Paque density-gradient centrifugation, with at least 6 million obtained per sample. Total RNA, at least 5.5 micrograms per sample, was extracted from PBMCs with Trizol reagent. For every donor, an aliquot of PBMCs went through flow cytometry to measure the percentages of naive CD45RAhigh/CD27high T cells. The library was prepared using 5' RACE. Data came from an Illumina HiSeq 2500. A second roughly 6 to 12 cycle PCR used a sample-barcoded 5' primer and a J-beta primer mix. Each TCR beta cDNA molecule received a unique molecular identifier from a template-switch 5' adaptor carrying 12 random nucleotides. At least 2.5 million CDR3-containing paired-end reads were obtained from each sample. First-strand cDNA synthesis was performed from all RNA using the Mint cDNA synthesis kit, with priming by a TRBC-specific oligonucleotide. After uracil-DNA glycosylase treatment, a first 18-cycle PCR used universal primers M1SS and BC2_uni_R on all cDNA. The source study handled its data this way. For normalization, 1 million high-quality reads were randomly selected from each sample, with every read carrying a distinct molecular identifier. Reads sharing molecular identifiers were discarded rather than binned into consensus sequences. CDR3 identification, clonotype clustering and error correction used MiTCR with a Q25 quality threshold and the strictest error-elimination algorithm. Lower-bound total TCR beta diversity was estimated with a nonparametric unseen species model using Euler transformation. TCRdb reprocessing: public reads trimmed at Q25 with fastp, clones called with MiXCR, in-frame beta chains kept. Identical CDR3 protein sequences are pooled into one entry, listed with their most common genes and DNA. TCRdb's processing, not the study's, gives the V and J calls here. Counted in this sample were 700,000 to 850,000 distinct CDR3 sequences; about 53% of them appeared once. The ten top clones hold about 42% of the sample.

The TCR comes from a man older than 75 in good health. Recombination joined TRBV28 with TRBJ2-4; tentative D gene TRBD2, with 5 bases matching. The J call may be faulty, since TRBJ2-5 better matches the DNA end. Sequencing was done on a sample of blood. The DNA reads TGTGCCAGCAGTCCCCGTCTCGAGGCGGCGGGGACCCAGTACTTC. Its protein product is CASSPRLEAAGTQYF.